A selection of T cell receptor beta chains follows, all from one sample in a study of shared clonotypes between healthy human individuals. Profiled with immunoSEQ multiplex PCR; TCRdb holds only in-frame clones, not every one. The table has millions of clones, roughly nine tenths seen once; the top ten hold around 0.14%. Sequenced material: naive CD4+ T cells sorted from blood. Every receptor here comes from a man younger than 35 in good health. The CDR3 runs from the conserved cysteine through the conserved F or W. A D gene is named only where the DNA matches it firmly. Only part of the rows carry a size: once, few, many, or a class if the clone is expanded.

j_gene | d_gene | abundance | v_gene | CDR3nt | CDR3aa
TRBJ2-5 | NA | once | TRBV6-1 | TGTGCCAGCAGTGAGCTTACAGGTACAGGACAAGAGACCCAGTACTTC | CASSELTGTGQETQYF
TRBJ2-1 | TRBD2 | once | TRBV6-1 | TGTGCCAGCAGTGAAGCGACTAGCCTCCACTTGGCGATCTACAATGAGCAGTTCTTC | CASSEATSLHLAIYNEQFF
TRBJ1-5 | NA | NA | TRBV9 | TGTGCCAGCAGCGTAGGAGCCACAGGGAATCAGCCCCAGCATTTT | CASSVGATGNQPQHF
TRBJ1-2 | NA | NA | TRBV18 | TGTGCCAGCACTCCACTAACAGGGACAAGGAGCCCTAACTATGGCTACACCTTC | CASTPLTGTRSPNYGYTF
TRBJ2-1 | TRBD2 | NA | TRBV9 | TGTGCCAGCAGTGCCCAGCGGGGAAACTCCTACAATGAGCAGTTCTTC | CASSAQRGNSYNEQFF
TRBJ2-5 | TRBD2 | once | TRBV6-6 | TGTGCCAGCAGTGACAGGACTAGCGGGCAAGAGACCCAGTACTTC | CASSDRTSGQETQYF
TRBJ1-5 | NA | once | TRBV2 | TGTGCCAGCAGTTTTTCAGGGCCAGCAATGCAGCCCCAGCATTTT | CASSFSGPAMQPQHF
TRBJ2-3 | TRBD2 | NA | TRBV27 | TGTGCCAGCAGTCACCTGGGACTAGCGGGAGGGCCAACAGATACGCAGTATTTT | CASSHLGLAGGPTDTQYF
TRBJ2-4 | NA | once | TRBV2 | TGTGCCAGCAGTGAAAACGGAAACATTCAGTACTTC | CASSENGNIQYF
TRBJ1-5 | NA | once | TRBV6-5 | TGTGCCAGCAGTTACGCACAGAGCCAGCCCCAGCATTTT | CASSYAQSQPQHF
TRBJ1-5 | NA | NA | TRBV7-2 | TGTGCCAGCAGCTTAGTCTACAATAGCAATCAGCCCCAGCATTTT | CASSLVYNSNQPQHF
TRBJ1-2 | NA | once | TRBV6-1 | TGTGCCAGCAGTACCCAAACAGATTCCTATGGCTACACCTTC | CASSTQTDSYGYTF
TRBJ2-1 | NA | NA | TRBV5-4 | TGTGCCAGCAGCTTCCGCGGCAGCATCAGCGATGAGCAGTTCTTC | CASSFRGSISDEQFF
TRBJ1-6 | NA | NA | TRBV19 | TGTGCCAGTAGCAACGTACAGGGTAGTGCACCCCTCCACTTT | CASSNVQGSAPLHF
TRBJ2-5 | NA | NA | TRBV5-4 | TGTGCCAGCAGCCGGGATTTCCAAGAGACCCAGTACTTC | CASSRDFQETQYF
TRBJ2-7 | NA | NA | TRBV10-3 | TGTGCCATCAGCCGTACAGCCTCCTACGAGCAGTACTTC | CAISRTASYEQYF
TRBJ2-5 | NA | NA | TRBV10-2 | TGCGCCAGCACGTCGGTCGGGGAGACCCAGTACTTC | CASTSVGETQYF
TRBJ1-5 | NA | NA | TRBV2 | TGTGCCAGCAGGAGGACAATCAATCAGCCCCAGCATTTT | CASRRTINQPQHF
TRBJ2-3 | NA | NA | TRBV10-2 | TGCGCCAGCAGTGACCCCGATACGCAGTATTTT | CASSDPDTQYF
TRBJ2-2 | TRBD1 | NA | TRBV9 | TGTGCCAGCAGCGCTCGACAGGGGTCAAACACCGGGGAGCTGTTTTTT | CASSARQGSNTGELFF
TRBJ1-6 | NA | NA | TRBV5-8 | TGTGCCAGCAGCTTTTCCCAGGGACCATTTAATAATTCACCCCTCCACTTT | CASSFSQGPFNNSPLHF
TRBJ2-2 | TRBD2 | NA | TRBV6-4 | TGTGCCAGCACCTCAGCGGGAGGAGCGGGCGGGGAGCTGTTTTTT | CASTSAGGAGGELFF
TRBJ2-5 | NA | NA | TRBV5-1 | TGCGCCAGCTCAGGGGGGGAGACCCAGTACTTC | CASSGGETQYF
TRBJ2-4 | NA | NA | TRBV29-1 | TGCATGTGGAAACTAGCCAAAAACATTCAGTACTTC | CMWKLAKNIQYF
TRBJ2-7 | NA | NA | TRBV10-3 | TGTGCCATCAGTGAGAGCCAGGAGTCCTACGAGCAGTACTTC | CAISESQESYEQYF
TRBJ1-5 | NA | NA | TRBV19 | TGTGCCAGTAGTATCGAGGATAGCAATCAGCCCCAGCATTTT | CASSIEDSNQPQHF
TRBJ1-1 | TRBD1 | NA | TRBV18 | TGTGCCAGCTCGGAGGGACAGGGGGCGACTGAAGCTTTCTTT | CASSEGQGATEAFF
TRBJ2-5 | TRBD2 | NA | TRBV29-1 | TGCAGCGTCGCGGTGGGCGGCGGGGGAGAGACCCAGTACTTC | CSVAVGGGGETQYF
TRBJ2-7 | NA | NA | TRBV30 | TGTGCCTGGGAGCCGGGATTGGCGCTCGAGCAGTACTTC | CAWEPGLALEQYF
TRBJ1-2 | NA | NA | TRBV18 | TGTGCCAGCTCCCTAACGGGCGGAACCATGGACTACACCTTC | CASSLTGGTMDYTF
TRBJ2-2 | TRBD2 | NA | TRBV4-2 | TGTGCCAGCAGCCAAGGGACTAGCGGGGGATACACCGGGGAGCTGTTTTTT | CASSQGTSGGYTGELFF
TRBJ1-1 | TRBD1 | NA | TRBV15 | TGTGCCACCAGCGGCAGGGGGCTCCGAACTGAAGCTTTCTTT | CATSGRGLRTEAFF
TRBJ2-1 | NA | few | TRBV27 | TGTGCCAGCAGCTTACGCTCCAATGAGCAGTTCTTC | CASSLRSNEQFF
TRBJ2-1 | NA | NA | TRBV5-1 | TGCGCCAGCAGCTCCACAGGGACGGCCTACAATGAGCAGTTCTTC | CASSSTGTAYNEQFF
TRBJ1-1 | TRBD1 | once | TRBV5-1 | TGCGCCAGCAGCTCCTTCGACAGGGATCGCACTGAAGCTTTCTTT | CASSSFDRDRTEAFF
TRBJ2-1 | NA | NA | TRBV4-3 | TGCGCCAGCAGCCAAGGCAGGGGTTCAGATGAGCAGTTCTTC | CASSQGRGSDEQFF
TRBJ2-5 | NA | NA | TRBV9 | TGTGCCAGCAGCGTAGCTACGGGGACGGAGACCCAGTACTTC | CASSVATGTETQYF
TRBJ1-1 | NA | NA | TRBV4-1 | TGCGCCAGCAGCCAAGATGTCCTCTACACTGAAGCTTTCTTT | CASSQDVLYTEAFF
TRBJ1-1 | NA | NA | TRBV28 | TGTGCCAGCAATCCTCCGGGGAACACTGAAGCTTTCTTT | CASNPPGNTEAFF
TRBJ2-1 | NA | NA | TRBV18 | TGTGCCAGCTCACCACCGATAACAGTCCTGGCCAGGGAGTACAATGAGCAGTTCTTC | CASSPPITVLAREYNEQFF
TRBJ2-5 | NA | NA | TRBV2 | TGTGCCAGCAGTTGGAGAGAAGAGACCCAGTACTTC | CASSWREETQYF
TRBJ2-2 | NA | NA | TRBV19 | TGTGCCAGTAGTCCGCGGGTTACCGGGGAGCTGTTTTTT | CASSPRVTGELFF
TRBJ2-1 | NA | NA | TRBV7-3 | TGTGCCAGCAGCCCCCACCCCTCCTACAATGAGCAGTTCTTC | CASSPHPSYNEQFF
TRBJ2-5 | NA | NA | TRBV30 | TGTGCCCTCGGGCGGGGCAGCCAAGAGACCCAGTACTTC | CALGRGSQETQYF
TRBJ1-3 | TRBD1 | NA | TRBV6-6 | TGTGCCAGCGAACCCGGGACAGCCAACACCATATATTTT | CASEPGTANTIYF
TRBJ1-1 | NA | NA | TRBV10-3 | TGTGCCATCACCCTTAGGGGGGACACTGAAGCTTTCTTT | CAITLRGDTEAFF
TRBJ2-5 | NA | NA | TRBV11-2 | TGTGCCAGCAGCTTGACCAGGGTCGGGGAGACCCAGTACTTC | CASSLTRVGETQYF
TRBJ2-7 | TRBD2 | NA | TRBV5-4 | TGTGCCAGCAGCTTCCCCGGACTAGCGGACTACGAGCAGTACTTC | CASSFPGLADYEQYF
TRBJ1-5 | NA | NA | TRBV19 | TGTGCCAGTAGTACCTCCGGGACGGGCAATCAGCCCCAGCATTTT | CASSTSGTGNQPQHF
TRBJ1-2 | TRBD1 | NA | TRBV6-1 | TGTGCCAGCAGTGAAGCCCCCGGGACAGGAAGCGGCTACACCTTC | CASSEAPGTGSGYTF
TRBJ1-2 | NA | NA | TRBV30 | TGTGCCTGGAGTGTAGACAGGAGATATGGCTACACCTTC | CAWSVDRRYGYTF
TRBJ1-5 | NA | NA | TRBV4-3 | TGCGCCAGCAGCGTCAACAGGGACCAGCCCCAGCATTTT | CASSVNRDQPQHF
TRBJ1-1 | NA | once | TRBV25-1 | TGTGCCAGCAGTGCCTCCGTTGGCACTGAAGCTTTCTTT | CASSASVGTEAFF
TRBJ2-2 | TRBD2 | NA | TRBV7-6 | TGTGCCAGCAGCGCTATCCGGTCCGGGAGGACCGGGGAGCTGTTTTTT | CASSAIRSGRTGELFF
TRBJ1-1 | TRBD1 | NA | TRBV5-1 | TGCGCCAGCAGCAATGGGGACAGGGGGGCATTTGAAGCTTTCTTT | CASSNGDRGAFEAFF